The 17 T cell receptor beta chains presented below share a single source sample, sequenced in a study of blood T cell repertoires in COVID-19. The table came from immunoSEQ multiplex PCR; TCRdb's copy has only in-frame clones and leaves some out. The sample includes fewer than 85,000 clones, approximately 81% seen only once; the top ten take about 4.8%. Sequencing used peripheral blood. Every receptor here comes from a woman older than 75 with active or convalescent COVID-19.

The CDR3 DNA is TGTGCCAGCAGACTCTCCCCCGGGACTAGCGTTGGGGAGCTGTTTTTT. This encodes CASRLSPGTSVGELFF. The rearrangement links TRBV27 to TRBJ2-2, with 10 bases identical to TRBD2. V was clipped by 6 bases and J by 8 bases; unmatched bases: 12. The CDR3 spans 16 residues. Germline V gene data show CDR1 as MNHEY and CDR2 as SMNVEV (reference sequence).

The V and J genes are TRBV19 and TRBJ1-2; tentatively, D is TRBD1 (5 bases). Germline assignment: CDR1 LNHDA and CDR2 SQIVND (reference sequence). V gave up 5 bases and J gave up 2 bases, with 9 bases separating them. The CDR3 covers 13 residues. The CDR3 protein is CASSPSGNYGYTF. DNA for the CDR3: TGTGCCAGTAGTCCCTCAGGGAACTATGGCTACACCTTC.

The chain couples TRBV5-1 to TRBJ2-1, with 16 bases aligning to TRBD2. The V segment lost 4 bases and the J segment 10 bases; nucleotides outside the gene matches: 8. The V gene's germline CDR1 is SGHRS and CDR2 YFSETQ. CDR3 length: 16 residues. As DNA, the CDR3 is TGCGCCAGCAGCCCCGGGACTAGCGGGAGGGCTGTCGAGCAGTTCTTC. It encodes CASSPGTSGRAVEQFF.

The chain employs TRBV6-2 or TRBV6-3 and TRBJ2-2, with unresolved D. The CDR3 length is 14 residues. Germline assignment: CDR1 MNHEY and CDR2 SVGEGT. Trimming removed 1 base from V and 4 bases from J, with 7 bases in between. Here the CDR3 reads CASSYFPSTGELFF. The CDR3 region has the DNA TGTGCCAGCAGTTACTTCCCTAGCACCGGGGAGCTGTTTTTT.

The chain has TRBV19 and TRBJ1-5, with 9 bases that match TRBD1. The CDR3 sequence is 17 residues long. Germline lookup yields CDR1 LNHDA and CDR2 SQIVND (reference sequence). Losses at the gene ends were 4 bases for V and 3 bases for J; bases not matched to a gene: 10. CDR3 nucleotides: TGTGCCAGTAGTAAGTTACAGGGGGCGAGTATCAATCAGCCCCAGCATTTT. Translation: CASSKLQGASINQPQHF. Filled out from reference TRBV19 and TRBJ1-5, the complete variable domain reads DGGITQSPKYLFRKEGQNVTLSCEQNLNHDAMYWYRQDPGQGLRLIYYSQIVNDFQKGDIAEGYSVSREKKESFPLTVTSAQKNPTAFYLCASSKLQGASINQPQHFGDGTRLSIL.

The chain couples TRBV21-1 to TRBJ1-1; the D call TRBD1 from the table was never checked on the DNA. TRBV21-1 is tagged as a pseudogene. The CDR3 runs 13 residues. CDR3 in amino acids: CATGYGSNTEAFF. DNA of the CDR3: TGTGCCACAGGTTACGGCTCGAACACTGAAGCTTTCTTT.

The rearrangement joins TRBV6-5 to TRBJ1-3, with D possibly matching TRBD1 (6 bases). Per the germline V gene, CDR1 is MNHEY and CDR2 is SVGAGI. V gave up 4 bases and J gave up 0 bases, with 10 bases separating them. This CDR3 has 15 amino acids. The CDR3: CASSSQGSSGNTIYF. The CDR3 DNA reads as TGTGCCAGCAGTTCCCAGGGGAGCTCTGGAAACACCATATATTTT.

The sample holds one count of this clone. The J gene is TRBJ2-3, the V gene TRBV6-6; maybe TRBD2 (6 bases). V was cut by 6 bases and J by 0 bases, with 7 bases left in between. In germline, CDR1 is MNHNY, CDR2 SVGAGI (reference sequence). The CDR3 covers 13 residues. The CDR3 is CASRAGSTDTQYF. CDR3 DNA sequence: TGTGCCAGCAGGGCGGGGAGCACAGATACGCAGTATTTT.

This clone has just a few counts. This chain links TRBV28 with TRBJ2-5; the match to TRBD2 covers 12 bases. CDR3 length: 19 residues. Unmatched junction bases numbered 16, after V lost 6 bases and J lost 2 bases. The V gene's germline CDR1 is MDHEN and CDR2 SYDVKM. This CDR3 reads CASSPIRLAGGPWQETQYF. CDR3 DNA: TGTGCCAGCAGCCCCATCCGGCTAGCGGGAGGGCCTTGGCAAGAGACCCAGTACTTC. Complete variable domain (other parts from reference TRBV28 and TRBJ2-5): DVKVTQSSRYLVKRTGEKVFLECVQDMDHENMFWYRQDPGLGLRLIYFSYDVKMKEKGDIPEGYSVSREKKERFSLILESASTNQTSMYLCASSPIRLAGGPWQETQYFGPGTRLLVL.

The chain couples TRBV7-8 to TRBJ2-5, with a possible D match to TRBD2 (7 bases). Germline CDR1 reads SGHVS; CDR2 reads FQNEAQ. CDR3 length: 15 amino acids. V was shortened by 6 bases and J by 5 bases, with 19 bases between the two germline ends. The CDR3 bases are TGTGCCAGCAGTTCCCTAGGGGGGGTGCGGGAGACCCAGTACTTC. Protein sequence: CASSSLGGVRETQYF.

J is TRBJ1-6 and V is TRBV7-8; D may be TRBD1 (5 bases). Trimming took off 2 bases at V and 8 bases at J, with 22 bases between the two ends. The length of the CDR3 is 18 residues. Germline CDR1 is SGHVS and CDR2 is FQNEAQ. For the CDR3, the DNA is TGTGCCAGCAGCTTATTGGCGTTTGCCGCAGGGTTTGATTCACCCCTCCACTTT. This gives the protein CASSLLAFAAGFDSPLHF.

This sequence joins TRBV5-5 and TRBJ1-6, with 7 bases fitting TRBD1. After removal of 0 bases from V and 9 bases from J, the junction contained 6 bases not matched to a gene. Germline assignment: CDR1 SGHKS and CDR2 YYEKEE (reference sequence). The CDR3 loop spans 15 amino acids. CDR3 protein: CASSLDWAGGSPLHF. CDR3 nucleotides: TGTGCCAGCAGCTTGGACTGGGCAGGGGGTTCACCCCTCCACTTT.

The chain couples TRBV5-6 to TRBJ2-2, with D hard to call. Germline values: CDR1 SGHDT, CDR2 YYEEEE. CDR3 size: 12 residues. Trimming stripped 4 bases from V and 10 bases from J, with 11 bases between. The CDR3 DNA follows: TGTGCCAGCAGCCCCGGGTTAAAGGAGCTGTTTTTT. It is translated as CASSPGLKELFF.

This chain connects TRBV18 to TRBJ2-4; 7 nucleotides align to TRBD2. CDR1 and CDR2 (germline): KGHSH, LQKENI. The CDR3 is 14 amino acids. With 3 bases clipped from V and 8 bases from J, the junction kept 7 bases outside the gene matches. This CDR3 reads CASSPPGGMDIQYF. The CDR3 DNA reads as TGTGCCAGCTCACCCCCGGGAGGAATGGACATTCAGTACTTC.

The chain links TRBV4-3 to TRBJ2-7, with 10 nucleotides matching TRBD2. Germline trimming cut 4 bases from V and 0 bases from J; bases unmatched to any gene: 9. The CDR3 totals 17 residues. The germline V gene encodes CDR1 LGHNA and CDR2 YSLEER. DNA for the CDR3: TGCGCCAGCAGCCCTCGAGCGGGGGGGGGTAGCTCCTACGAGCAGTACTTC. It codes for CASSPRAGGGSSYEQYF.

The chain joins TRBV11-3 to TRBJ2-4; maybe TRBD2 (6 bases). V lost 1 base and J lost 0, with 10 bases in between. The CDR3 consists of 16 residues. The germline CDR1 and CDR2 sequences are SGHNT and YENEEA. CDR3 nucleotides: TGTGCCAGCAGCTTAGCGGAGGGGATAGCCAAAAACATTCAGTACTTC. This sequence encodes CASSLAEGIAKNIQYF.

This sequence joins TRBV5-1 and TRBJ1-2; 8 bases align to TRBD1. CDR3 length equals 14 residues. Germline V CDR1 and CDR2: SGHRS, YFSETQ. V was pared by 4 bases and J by 7 bases, with 9 bases of the junction left unmatched. The CDR3 DNA reads as TGCGCCAGCAGCCGCGGACAGGGCACAGGTGGCTACACCTTC. Its translation is CASSRGQGTGGYTF.